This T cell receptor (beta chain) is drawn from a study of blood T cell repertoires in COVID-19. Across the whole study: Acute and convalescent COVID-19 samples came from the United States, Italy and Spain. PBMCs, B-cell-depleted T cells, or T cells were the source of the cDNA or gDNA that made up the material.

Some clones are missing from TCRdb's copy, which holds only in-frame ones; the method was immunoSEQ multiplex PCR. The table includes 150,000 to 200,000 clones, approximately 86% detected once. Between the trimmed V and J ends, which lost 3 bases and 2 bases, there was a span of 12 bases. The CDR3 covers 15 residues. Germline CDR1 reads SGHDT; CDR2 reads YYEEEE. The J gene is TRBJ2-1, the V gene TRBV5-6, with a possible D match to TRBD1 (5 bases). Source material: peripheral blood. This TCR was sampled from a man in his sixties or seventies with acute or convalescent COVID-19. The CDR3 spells CASSSDQGAYNEQFF. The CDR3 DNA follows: TGTGCCAGCAGCTCCGATCAAGGGGCCTACAATGAGCAGTTCTTC. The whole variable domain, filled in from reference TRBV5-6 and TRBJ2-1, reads DAGVTQSPTHLIKTRGQQVTLRCSPKSGHDTVSWYQQALGQGPQFIFQYYEEEERQRGNFPDRFSGHQFPNYSSELNVNALLLGDSALYLCASSSDQGAYNEQFFGPGTRLTVL.